Only a few counts were recorded for the clone carrying this T cell receptor (beta chain). Antigen: not known. This sample was taken from a study of shared clonotypes between healthy human individuals. The overall study: Per-donor plates numbered three CD4 naive, three CD4 memory, two CD8 naive and one CD8 memory.

Study outcomes and limitations: Among non-shared clonotypes, generation probabilities were lower than among those shared by all four donors.

Naive CD8 cells, CD45RO-negative and positively selected for CCR7, excluded terminally differentiated effector memory CD45RA+ cells. In the sorted-subset replicate PCRs, 200 ng DNA, around 30,000 T cell genomes, was used. The method was immunoSEQ multiplex PCR; TCRdb's version includes in-frame clones alone and lacks a portion of them. Altogether about 2.1 million clones are present, 90% to 95% being singletons, with the ten largest covering less than 2%. The TCR comes from a man aged 18 to 29 in good health. Some clones in this sample may be carry-over from other donors' samples. Sequencing input: naive CD8+ T cells from PBMCs.

The CDR3 reads CASSFPGNEKLFF. CDR3 sequence (DNA): TGTGCCAGCAGCTTCCCCGGGAATGAAAAACTGTTTTTT. The chain combines TRBV7-9 with TRBJ1-4; no reliable D call. V lost 3 bases, J lost 5 bases, and 7 bases lay in between. Germline loops: CDR1 SEHNR, CDR2 FQNEAQ (reference sequence). CDR3 size: 13 residues.